The 13 T cell receptor beta chains presented below share a single source sample, sequenced in a study of tumor-infiltrating lymphocytes in localized non-small cell lung cancer. Assay: immunoSEQ multiplex PCR; the TCRdb copy retains only in-frame clones and omits some. The repertoire has 15,000 to 20,000 clones, about 45% of them found once; the top ten carry around 17%. The sample consisted of lung tumor tissue. All receptors come from a human donor with non-small cell lung cancer.

V and J are TRBV30 and TRBJ2-3; TRBD2 is a possible D gene (5 bases). The CDR3 spans 14 residues. Germline V gene sequence: CDR1 GTSNPN, CDR2 SVGIG (reference sequence). V was cut by 2 bases and J by 2 bases, with 11 bases left in between. CDR3 sequence: CAWSTSGITDTQYF. The CDR3 bases are TGTGCCTGGAGTACGTCCGGGATCACAGATACGCAGTATTTT.

This clone showed up just a few times. The chain is built from TRBV6-4 and TRBJ1-3, with D possibly TRBD1 on 6 matching bases. This CDR3 spans 16 amino acids. Germline CDR1 and CDR2: MRHNA and SNTAGT. The V gene lost 5 bases and the J gene lost 4 bases, with 18 bases spanning the gap. The CDR3 bases are TGTGCCAGCAGTTACGGACAGTCCGATGAAGGAAACACCATATATTTT. It translates to CASSYGQSDEGNTIYF.

The chain is built from TRBV7-2 and TRBJ2-1; possibly TRBD1 or TRBD2 for D (5 bases each). CDR3 length: 16 residues. Trimming cost V 1 base and J 10 bases, with 20 bases left between them. Germline CDR1 and CDR2: SGHTA and FQGNSA. CDR3 bases: TGTGCCAGCAGCTTAGTTCTGGGGGAGCTAAAAGGGGAGCAGTTCTTC. Residues: CASSLVLGELKGEQFF.

This clone was picked up a small number of times. This chain's CDR3 is CASSLGETYEQYF. The DNA for the CDR3 is TGCGCCAGCAGCCTGGGGGAGACCTACGAGCAGTACTTC. The chain recombines TRBV4-1 with TRBJ2-7; D tentatively fits TRBD1 or TRBD2 (5 bases each). V was cut by 4 bases and J by 2 bases, with 9 bases left in between. The CDR3 contains 13 residues. Per the germline V gene, CDR1 is MGHRA and CDR2 is YSYEKL.

V is TRBV14 and J is TRBJ1-1; 7 nucleotides align to TRBD1. The CDR3 has 16 residues. V lost 4 bases, J lost 6 bases, and 14 bases stayed unmatched. Germline values: CDR1 SGHDN, CDR2 FVKESK. The CDR3 DNA follows: TGTGCCAGCAGCCCCCTGGGGTCAGGGGGTTACGCTGAAGCTTTCTTT. Protein product: CASSPLGSGGYAEAFF.

The chain uses TRBV27 and TRBJ1-2; 7 nucleotides match TRBD1. The CDR3 is 16 amino acids. Trimming at V came to 6 bases and at J to 4 bases, leaving 14 bases not matched to a gene. CDR1 and CDR2 (germline): MNHEY, SMNVEV (reference sequence). In DNA, the CDR3 is TGTGCCAGCAGCTCCCCAACAGGGGAGAATGGCTATGGCTACACCTTC. Translating gives CASSSPTGENGYGYTF.

This sequence joins TRBV19 and TRBJ1-4; D uncertain. Germline V CDR1 and CDR2: LNHDA, SQIVND (reference sequence). The CDR3 is 12 residues long. Trimming took off 5 bases at V and 5 bases at J, with 6 bases between the two ends. The CDR3 region is CASSEVNEKLFF. The CDR3 nucleotides read TGTGCCAGTAGTGAGGTGAATGAAAAACTGTTTTTT.

This clone was detected a few times. The rearrangement joins TRBV7-2 to TRBJ1-2; D is uncertain. Germline assignment: CDR1 SGHTA and CDR2 FQGNSA. The CDR3 runs 13 residues. With 5 bases removed from V and 2 bases from J, the gap between germline ends came to 9 bases. This chain's CDR3 is CASSLQENYGYTF. The CDR3, as DNA: TGTGCCAGCAGCCTTCAGGAGAACTATGGCTACACCTTC.

This clone was counted only a few times. The J gene is TRBJ2-1, the V gene TRBV4-2; unclear D gene. Germline CDR1 LGHNA, CDR2 YNFKEQ. CDR3 length equals 13 residues. Trimming cost V 5 bases and J 4 bases, with 9 bases left between them. The CDR3 region has the DNA TGTGCCAGCAGCTATGGCGGATACAATGAGCAGTTCTTC. This codes for CASSYGGYNEQFF.

This clone was detected only a few times. The rearrangement links TRBV30 to TRBJ1-1; D not resolved. The CDR3 loop spans 14 amino acids. V lost 3 bases and J lost 3, with 14 bases in between. The germline gives CDR1 GTSNPN, CDR2 SVGIG (reference sequence). CDR3 DNA: TGTGCCTGGAGAAGACACACTCCGGACACTGAAGCTTTCTTT. Residues: CAWRRHTPDTEAFF.

This chain connects TRBV6-1 to TRBJ1-3; D ambiguous. The CDR3 totals 14 residues. Germline CDR1 is MNHNS and CDR2 is SASEGT. V was cut by 7 bases and J by 0 bases, with 10 bases left in between. This CDR3 reads CASISGYSGNTIYF. The CDR3 nucleotides are TGTGCCAGCATCTCTGGATACTCTGGAAACACCATATATTTT.

The V and J genes are TRBV7-3 and TRBJ2-6; no firm D call. Trimming removed 4 bases at V and 4 bases at J, with 11 bases between. The CDR3 is 15 residues long. Germline CDR1 is SGHTA and CDR2 is FQGTGA. CDR3 protein: CASSSIAHGANVLTF. As DNA, the CDR3 is TGTGCCAGCAGCTCAATAGCTCACGGGGCCAACGTCCTGACTTTC.

V and J are TRBV6-5 and TRBJ2-5; possible D gene TRBD2, 5 bases. The CDR3 is 15 residues long. The germline V gene encodes CDR1 MNHEY and CDR2 SVGAGI. The V gene lost 6 bases and the J gene lost 5 bases, with 19 bases spanning the gap. CDR3 bases: TGTGCCAGCAGCTCCGGGATAATGGGTCGGGAGACCCAGTACTTC. Protein sequence: CASSSGIMGRETQYF.